The clone carrying this T cell receptor (beta chain) was observed at least ten times. This entry belongs to a study of T-cell reconstitution after alpha-beta-depleted transplantation in children. This CDR3 is built from 12 residues. Germline CDR1 SGHTA, CDR2 FQGNSA. The V end was cut by 4 bases, the J end by 9 bases, with 7 bases between. Unique molecular identifiers were used to barcode this TCRbeta library. TCRdb reanalysed the PCR reads using MiXCR and keeps one entry per CDR3 protein. The sample gives around 340,000 distinct CDR3 sequences, roughly 13% of which show up once; about 3.9% is in the top ten.

The sequencing here drew on PBMCs, taken from the stem cell graft. The gene calls are TRBV7-2 and TRBJ1-6; no definite D call. This TCR was recovered from a human donor who donated a stem cell graft to a child with Fanconi anemia. CDR3 bases: TGTGCCAGCAGCTCCCTGGGTTCACCCCTCCACTTT. This encodes CASSSLGSPLHF.